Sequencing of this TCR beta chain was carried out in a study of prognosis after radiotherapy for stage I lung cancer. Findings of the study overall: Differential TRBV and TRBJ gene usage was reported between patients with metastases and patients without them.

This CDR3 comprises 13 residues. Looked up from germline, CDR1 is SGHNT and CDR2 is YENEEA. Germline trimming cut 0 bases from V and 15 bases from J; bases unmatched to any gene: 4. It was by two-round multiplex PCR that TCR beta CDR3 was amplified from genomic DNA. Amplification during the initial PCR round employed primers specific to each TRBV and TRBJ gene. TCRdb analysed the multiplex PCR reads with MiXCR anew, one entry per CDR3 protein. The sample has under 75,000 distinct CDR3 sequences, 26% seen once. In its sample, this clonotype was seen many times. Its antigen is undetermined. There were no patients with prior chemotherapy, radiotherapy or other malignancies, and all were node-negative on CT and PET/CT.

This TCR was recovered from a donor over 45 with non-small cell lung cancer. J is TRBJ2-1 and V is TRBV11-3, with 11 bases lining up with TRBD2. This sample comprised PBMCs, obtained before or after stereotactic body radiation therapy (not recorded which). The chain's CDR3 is CASSLDSGGALFF. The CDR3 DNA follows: TGTGCCAGCAGCTTAGATAGCGGGGGGGCTTTGTTCTTC.